The source of this T cell receptor beta chain is a study of early T cells in non-severe SARS-CoV-2 infection. TCRdb itself ran the 5' RACE reads through MiXCR, one entry per CDR3 protein. The table includes more than 75,000 distinct CDR3 sequences, around 14% detected once. Germline trimming cut 0 bases from V and 4 bases from J; bases unmatched to any gene: 2. Germline V gene lookup returns CDR1 SGHDT and CDR2 YYEEEE. This CDR3 has 15 amino acids. This clonotype was seen a handful of times. The sample taken for sequencing was whole blood. The V call is TRBV5-6, the J call TRBJ2-1; 9 positions agree with TRBD1. This clonotype was sampled from an adult who was a healthcare worker with PCR-confirmed SARS-CoV-2 infection or an uninfected control (not recorded which). CDR3 nucleotides: TGTGCCAGCAGCTTGGTAGGACAGGGGTACAATGAGCAGTTCTTC. This translates into CASSLVGQGYNEQFF.